This TCR beta chain was observed in a study of blood T cell repertoires in COVID-19. Study as a whole: COVID-19 samples collected from the United States, Italy and Spain covered acute and convalescent phases.

Germline V CDR1 and CDR2: SGHVS, FNYEAQ. This CDR3 has 18 amino acids. J was trimmed by 0 bases and V by 5 bases; bases with no gene match: 13. Clones were sequenced by immunoSEQ multiplex PCR, and TCRdb holds only the in-frame ones, with some missing. Here the sample spans more than 200,000 clones, about 88% being singletons. The sequenced sample was peripheral blood. The genes are TRBV7-6 and TRBJ2-1; 7 nucleotides match TRBD2. This sequence originates from a man aged 40-49 years with acute or convalescent COVID-19. CDR3: CASSAQPPSGSSYNEQFF. The CDR3 DNA reads as TGTGCCAGCAGCGCCCAGCCTCCTAGCGGAAGCTCCTACAATGAGCAGTTCTTC.